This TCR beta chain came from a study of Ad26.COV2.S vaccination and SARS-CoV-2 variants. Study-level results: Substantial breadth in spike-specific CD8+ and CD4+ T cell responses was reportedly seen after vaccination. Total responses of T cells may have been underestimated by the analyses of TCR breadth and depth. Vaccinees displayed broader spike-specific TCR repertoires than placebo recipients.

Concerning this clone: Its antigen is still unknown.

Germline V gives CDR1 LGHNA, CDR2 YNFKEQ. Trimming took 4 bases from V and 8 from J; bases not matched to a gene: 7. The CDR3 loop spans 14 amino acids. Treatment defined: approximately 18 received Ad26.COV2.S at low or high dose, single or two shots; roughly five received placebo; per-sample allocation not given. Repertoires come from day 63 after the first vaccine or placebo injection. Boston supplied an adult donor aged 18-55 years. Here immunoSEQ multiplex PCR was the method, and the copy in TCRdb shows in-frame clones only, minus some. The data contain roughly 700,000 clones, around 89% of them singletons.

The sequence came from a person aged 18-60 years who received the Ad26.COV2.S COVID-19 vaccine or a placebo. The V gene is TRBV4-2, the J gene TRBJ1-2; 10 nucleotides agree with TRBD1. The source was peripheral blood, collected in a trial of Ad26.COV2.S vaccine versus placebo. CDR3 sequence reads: CASSPDRGHFGYTF. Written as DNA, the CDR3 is TGTGCCAGCAGCCCCGACAGGGGGCACTTCGGCTACACCTTC.